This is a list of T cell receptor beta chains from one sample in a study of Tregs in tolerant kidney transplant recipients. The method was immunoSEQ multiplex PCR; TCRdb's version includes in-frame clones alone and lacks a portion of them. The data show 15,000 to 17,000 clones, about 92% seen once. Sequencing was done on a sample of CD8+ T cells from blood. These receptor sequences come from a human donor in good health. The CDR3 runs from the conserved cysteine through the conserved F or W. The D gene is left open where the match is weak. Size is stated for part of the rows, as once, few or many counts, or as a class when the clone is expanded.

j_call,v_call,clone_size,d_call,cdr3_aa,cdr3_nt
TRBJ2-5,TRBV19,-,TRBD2,CASSAAGPVPLLPSETQYF,TGTGCCAGTAGCGCAGCGGGACCGGTACCCCTGCTACCGTCGGAGACCCAGTACTTC
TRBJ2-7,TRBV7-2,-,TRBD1,CASSLDLGQGAYEQYF,TGTGCCAGCAGCTTAGACTTGGGACAGGGGGCCTACGAGCAGTACTTC
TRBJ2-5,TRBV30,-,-,CAWMPPTSTGYQETQYF,TGTGCCTGGATGCCCCCCACCTCAACCGGCTACCAAGAGACCCAGTACTTC
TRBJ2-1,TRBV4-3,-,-,CASSQDPQPNRDEQFF,TGCGCCAGCAGCCAAGACCCACAGCCGAATCGGGATGAGCAGTTCTTC
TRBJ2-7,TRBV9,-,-,CASSVEGEGYEQYF,TGTGCCAGCAGCGTAGAAGGTGAGGGTTACGAGCAGTACTTC
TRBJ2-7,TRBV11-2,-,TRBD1,CASRPTPLGTGSLEQYF,TGTGCCAGCAGACCTACGCCCCTAGGGACAGGCTCCCTGGAGCAGTACTTC
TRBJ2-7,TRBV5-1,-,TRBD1,CASSVTGVEQYF,TGCGCCAGCAGCGTGACAGGGGTCGAGCAGTACTTC
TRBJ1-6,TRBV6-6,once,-,CASSYWRAVGDSPLHF,TGTGCCAGCAGTTACTGGCGGGCAGTGGGCGATTCACCCCTCCACTTT
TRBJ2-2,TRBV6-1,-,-,CASSGERWTGELFF,TGTGCCAGCAGTGGGGAACGGTGGACCGGGGAGCTGTTTTTT
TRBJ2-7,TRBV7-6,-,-,CASSLKPGTRYEQYF,TGTGCCAGCAGTTTAAAACCGGGAACCCGATACGAGCAGTACTTC
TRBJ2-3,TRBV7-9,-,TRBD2,CASSLRTSFITGTQYF,TGTGCCAGCAGCTTAAGGACTAGTTTTATCACTGGTACGCAGTATTTT
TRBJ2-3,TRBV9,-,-,CASSVETGTDTQYF,TGTGCCAGCAGCGTAGAAACTGGGACAGATACGCAGTATTTT
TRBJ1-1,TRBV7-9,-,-,CASSLVLNTEAFF,TGTGCCAGCAGCTTAGTCTTGAACACTGAAGCTTTCTTT
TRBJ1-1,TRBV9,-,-,CASSKTENTEAFF,TGTGCCAGCAGTAAGACAGAAAACACTGAAGCTTTCTTT
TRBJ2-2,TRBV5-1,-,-,CASSLAQLPTLGELFF,TGCGCCAGCAGCTTGGCCCAACTACCTACTCTCGGGGAGCTGTTTTTT
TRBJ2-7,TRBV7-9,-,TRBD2,CASSTPSGGGQYF,TGTGCCAGCAGCACCCCTAGCGGGGGTGGGCAGTACTTC
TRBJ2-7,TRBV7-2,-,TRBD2,CASSLDQGGSYEQYF,TGTGCCAGCAGCTTAGACCAGGGAGGGTCCTACGAGCAGTACTTC
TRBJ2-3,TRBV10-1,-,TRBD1,CASSDRDSRLDTQYF,TGCGCCAGCAGTGATAGGGACAGTCGTCTAGATACGCAGTATTTT